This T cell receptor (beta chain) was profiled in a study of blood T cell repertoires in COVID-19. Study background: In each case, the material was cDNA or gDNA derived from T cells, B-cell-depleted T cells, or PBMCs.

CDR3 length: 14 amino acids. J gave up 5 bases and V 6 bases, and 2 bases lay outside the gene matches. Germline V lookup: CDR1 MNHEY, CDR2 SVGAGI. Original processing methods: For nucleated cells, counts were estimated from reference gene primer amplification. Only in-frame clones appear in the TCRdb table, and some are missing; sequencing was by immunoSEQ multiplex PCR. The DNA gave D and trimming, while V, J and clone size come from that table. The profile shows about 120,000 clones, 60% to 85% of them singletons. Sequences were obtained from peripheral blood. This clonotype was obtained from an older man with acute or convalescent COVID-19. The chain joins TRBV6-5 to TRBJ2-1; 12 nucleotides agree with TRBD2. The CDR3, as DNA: TGTGCCAGCAGGACTAGCGGGGGTAACAATGAGCAGTTCTTC. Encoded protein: CASRTSGGNNEQFF.